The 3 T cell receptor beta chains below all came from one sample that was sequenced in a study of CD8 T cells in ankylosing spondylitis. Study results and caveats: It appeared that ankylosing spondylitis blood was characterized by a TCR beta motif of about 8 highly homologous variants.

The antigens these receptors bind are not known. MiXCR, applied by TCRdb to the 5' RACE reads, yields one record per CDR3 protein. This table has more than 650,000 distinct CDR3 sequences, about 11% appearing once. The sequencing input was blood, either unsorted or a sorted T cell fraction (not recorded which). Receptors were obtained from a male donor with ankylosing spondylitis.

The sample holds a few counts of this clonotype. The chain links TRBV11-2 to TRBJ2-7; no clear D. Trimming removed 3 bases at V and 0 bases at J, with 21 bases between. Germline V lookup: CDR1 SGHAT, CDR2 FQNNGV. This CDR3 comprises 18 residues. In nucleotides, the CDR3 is TGTGCCAGCAGCTTGGGCCTCTTTATTTACGGTAGCTCCTACGAGCAGTACTTC. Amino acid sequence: CASSLGLFIYGSSYEQYF.

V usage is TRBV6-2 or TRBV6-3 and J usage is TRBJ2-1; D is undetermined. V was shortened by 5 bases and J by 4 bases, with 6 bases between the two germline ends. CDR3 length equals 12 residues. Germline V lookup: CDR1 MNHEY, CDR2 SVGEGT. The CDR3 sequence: CASSVTYNEQFF. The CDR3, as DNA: TGTGCCAGCAGTGTTACTTACAATGAGCAGTTCTTC.

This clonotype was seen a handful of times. The CDR3 loop is CASSFRQGVGYGYTF. The CDR3 DNA is TGTGCCAGCAGCTTCCGACAGGGGGTGGGCTATGGCTACACCTTC. V and J are TRBV7-2 and TRBJ1-2; 9 bases map to TRBD1. The V gene's germline CDR1 is SGHTA and CDR2 FQGNSA. Trimming took 3 bases from V and 4 from J; bases not matched to a gene: 6. CDR3 size: 15 residues.